The entry that follows covers one T cell receptor (beta chain) sequence. Its antigen is currently unknown. The sample belongs to a study of OX40 agonist ivuxolimab in advanced cancers. Study overall: Ivuxolimab doses were 0.01, 0.1, 0.3, 1.5, 3 or 10 mg/kg every 2 weeks.

The data were produced by immunoSEQ multiplex PCR, yet TCRdb's version contains in-frame clones alone and is incomplete. The sample lists about 89,000 clones; around 90% were seen once. The CDR3 sequence is 14 residues long. V was cut by 2 bases and J by 4 bases, with 12 bases left in between. Germline-derived CDR1 and CDR2 are GTSNPN and SVGIG (reference sequence). Whole-study results and caveats: CD8+ T cells averaged more expanded clones than CD4+.

Source: CD4+ or CD8+ T cells sorted from blood, taken in a trial of the OX40 agonist ivuxolimab. V gene TRBV30 combines with J gene TRBJ2-1, with a weak D call TRBD2 (6 bases). This TCR derives from an adult with an advanced solid tumor such as melanoma, head and neck, liver or kidney cancer. In DNA, the CDR3 is TGTGCCTGGAGTCCCGGACTAACTTACAATGAGCAGTTCTTC. Its protein product is CAWSPGLTYNEQFF.